This record concerns one TCR beta chain sequence. Its specificity is unknown. This entry belongs to a study of CD8 T cells in ankylosing spondylitis. The CDR3 has 18 residues. Per germline, CDR1 MGHRA and CDR2 YSYEKL. J gave up 5 bases and V 0 bases, and 15 bases lay outside the gene matches. One entry per CDR3 protein results from TCRdb running MiXCR on the 5' RACE reads. The profile covers about 150,000 distinct CDR3 sequences, with approximately 48% appearing a single time and nearly 15% taken by the ten largest. Notes on the study in general: In peripheral blood, disease-linked CD8+ clones occurred at relatively low frequencies.

The sequence came from a male donor with ankylosing spondylitis. The V gene is TRBV4-1, the J gene TRBJ2-5, with 7 nucleotides matching TRBD2. Material for sequencing was synovial fluid, either unsorted or a sorted T cell fraction (not recorded which). CDR3 loop: CASSQDFWLTSSWETQYF. In DNA, the CDR3 is TGCGCCAGCAGCCAAGATTTCTGGTTGACTAGCTCGTGGGAGACCCAGTACTTC.